A selection of T cell receptor beta chains follows, all from one sample in a study of beta chain features in type 1 diabetes. Some clones are missing from TCRdb's copy, which holds only in-frame ones; the method was immunoSEQ multiplex PCR. The sample lists fewer than 200,000 clones, 10% seen once, with under 0.55% in the top ten. The source material was central memory CD4+ T cells from blood. The origin of the receptors is a man under 40 with type 1 diabetes. Each CDR3 is given with its conserved first and last residue. A D gene is named only where the DNA matches it firmly. Size tells how often a clone was seen (once, few, many) or the class of an expanded clone, and some rows leave it out.

clone size	V gene	D gene	J gene	CDR3 protein	CDR3 DNA
few	TRBV20-1	.	TRBJ1-5	CSATSRGPQHF	TGCAGTGCTACCTCTAGGGGGCCCCAGCATTTT
.	TRBV30	TRBD1	TRBJ1-1	CAWRTGPTEAFF	TGTGCCTGGCGGACAGGGCCCACTGAAGCTTTCTTT
few	TRBV7-6	.	TRBJ2-5	CASSWTIEETQYF	TGTGCCAGCAGCTGGACTATCGAAGAGACCCAGTACTTC
few	TRBV27	TRBD2	TRBJ2-3	CASSFEEGGSTDTQYF	TGTGCCAGCAGTTTTGAGGAGGGAGGGAGCACAGATACGCAGTATTTT
few	TRBV30	.	TRBJ1-1	CAWARSTEAFF	TGTGCCTGGGCGAGGAGCACTGAAGCTTTCTTT
few	TRBV7-2	TRBD2	TRBJ2-7	CASSRTSGTYEQYF	TGTGCCAGCAGCCGGACTAGCGGGACCTACGAGCAGTACTTC
few	TRBV29-1	.	TRBJ2-5	CSAVGGAGETQYF	TGCAGCGCCGTTGGGGGGGCTGGAGAGACCCAGTACTTC
few	TRBV28	.	TRBJ2-7	CASSPTTYEQYF	TGTGCCAGCAGTCCGACGACTTACGAGCAGTACTTC
.	TRBV18	TRBD1	TRBJ2-5	CASSPGDSPPYF	TGTGCCAGCTCACCCGGGGACAGTCCCCCGTACTTC
few	TRBV7-2	.	TRBJ2-7	CASSFSARGEQYF	TGTGCCAGCAGCTTTTCGGCGCGGGGCGAGCAGTACTTC
few	TRBV9	.	TRBJ2-1	CASSVAGRPDEQFF	TGTGCCAGCAGCGTAGCGGGGAGGCCGGATGAGCAGTTCTTC
.	TRBV30	TRBD2	TRBJ2-7	CAFRTSGSVHEQYF	TGTGCCTTCCGGACTAGCGGGAGCGTCCACGAGCAGTACTTC
.	TRBV5-4	TRBD2	TRBJ2-3	CASSSELASGRTDTQYF	TGTGCCAGCAGCTCAGAGTTAGCTAGCGGGAGGACAGATACGCAGTATTTT
few	TRBV23-1	TRBD1	TRBJ1-5	CASSQDNRGRGRTQPQHF	TGCGCCAGCAGTCAAGATAATAGAGGCAGGGGGCGAACTCAGCCCCAGCATTTT
.	TRBV27	.	TRBJ2-7	CASSLSAGYYEQYF	TGTGCCAGCAGTTTATCTGCAGGGTACTACGAGCAGTACTTC
few	TRBV7-2	TRBD2	TRBJ2-5	CASSENLAGVETQYF	TGTGCCAGCAGCGAAAACTTAGCGGGAGTAGAGACCCAGTACTTC
.	TRBV5-4	.	TRBJ2-5	CATARDEETQYF	TGTGCCACCGCCCGGGATGAAGAGACCCAGTACTTC
few	TRBV28	.	TRBJ2-7	CASRKSGAGYSYEQYF	TGTGCCAGCAGGAAGAGTGGGGCAGGGTATTCCTACGAGCAGTACTTC
.	TRBV19	.	TRBJ1-1	CASIKGSRYTEAFF	TGTGCCAGTATTAAAGGCAGCAGGTACACTGAAGCTTTCTTT
.	TRBV28	.	TRBJ2-7	CASSFYYEQYF	TGTGCCAGCAGCTTTTATTACGAGCAGTACTTC
.	TRBV5-1	TRBD1	TRBJ1-1	CASSQQGYNTEAFF	TGCGCCAGCAGCCAACAGGGGTACAACACTGAAGCTTTCTTT